The TCR beta chain under discussion was sequenced for a study of a mutant IDH1 vaccine in newly diagnosed glioma. Indicated time point: baseline, week 1 (first vaccination visit). Stated treatment: pre-vaccination baseline after standard-of-care therapy. Newly diagnosed WHO grade 3 or 4 IDH1-mutant, ATRX-lost astrocytomas were identified in the donors. With regard to this clone: Other DNA sequences in the same sample also yield this CDR3.

Germline V gene data show CDR1 as SGHTA and CDR2 as FQGNSA. This CDR3 has 15 amino acids. V was cut by 0 bases and J by 1 base, with 7 bases left in between. This table comes from immunoSEQ multiplex PCR, and its TCRdb copy is limited to in-frame clones, with some not included. The profile shows tens of thousands of clones, roughly 85% of them singletons. The sample was PBMCs, taken from a glioma patient treated with radiotherapy, temozolomide or both. This clonotype originated in a woman aged 45 to 65 with glioma. The chain links TRBV7-2 to TRBJ1-5; D ambiguous. Written as DNA, the CDR3 is TGTGCCAGCAGCTTAGCTGGGAGGAGCAATCAGCCCCAGCATTTT. Protein sequence: CASSLAGRSNQPQHF. The whole variable domain, filled in from reference TRBV7-2 and TRBJ1-5, reads GAGVSQSPSNKVTEKGKDVELRCDPISGHTALYWYRQSLGQGLEFLIYFQGNSAPDKSGLPSDRFSAERTGGSVSTLTIQRTQQEDSAVYLCASSLAGRSNQPQHFGDGTRLSIL.